The 29 T cell receptor beta chains reported below all come from one sample, sequenced in a study of human T cells and chemical hapten exposure. Time point: patch test 1, 2 weeks after DPC sensitization. Described treatment: therapeutic diphenylcyclopropenone sensitization with weekly scalp DPC. It was unfractionated whole blood from which total RNA was extracted. TCRdb re-analysed the RACE reads in MiXCR, keeping a single row per CDR3 protein. This sample carries some 52,000 distinct CDR3 sequences, about 10% of them seen once, and the ten largest clones take about 1.7%. The sample here was whole blood, taken in connection with sensitization to the hapten diphenylcyclopropenone (DPC). All receptors derive from a woman between 40 and 50 years old with alopecia areata. Some clones in this sample may be carry-over from other donors' samples.

The V call is TRBV6-2 or TRBV6-3, the J call TRBJ2-1, with D perhaps TRBD2 (5 bases). Germline CDR1 is MNHEY and CDR2 is SVGEGT. This CDR3 has 14 residues. V lost 7 bases, J lost 4 bases, and 14 bases lay in between. The CDR3 is CASKGEFYYNEQFF. CDR3 sequence (DNA): TGTGCCAGCAAGGGAGAATTCTATTACAATGAGCAGTTCTTC.

The rearrangement uses TRBV11-2 and TRBJ2-1; D is unresolved. The CDR3 totals 16 residues. Germline CDR1 SGHAT, CDR2 FQNNGV. V dropped 5 bases and J dropped 0 bases, with 14 bases sitting between them. CDR3 sequence (DNA): TGTGCCAGCAGCCCAGAGTGGGAAGCCTCCTACAATGAGCAGTTCTTC. It yields the protein CASSPEWEASYNEQFF. Drawing the rest from reference TRBV11-2 and TRBJ2-1, the complete variable domain is EAGVAQSPRYKIIEKRQSVAFWCNPISGHATLYWYQQILGQGPKLLIQFQNNGVVDDSQLPKDRFSAERLKGVDSTLKIQPAKLEDSAVYLCASSPEWEASYNEQFFGPGTRLTVL.

The genes are TRBV13 and TRBJ2-1; maybe TRBD1 (6 bases). The CDR3 consists of 20 residues. Germline loops: CDR1 PRHDT, CDR2 FYEKMQ (reference sequence). V was pared by 5 bases and J by 4 bases, with 30 bases between. The CDR3 is CASSLQTPPSRQEPYNEQFF. In DNA, the CDR3 is TGTGCCAGCAGCCTACAAACTCCCCCTTCACGACAGGAGCCATACAATGAGCAGTTCTTC.

This clonotype was detected only a few times. The chain has TRBV7-9 and TRBJ2-5, with D unclear. The CDR3 sequence is 13 residues long. The germline gives CDR1 SEHNR, CDR2 FQNEAQ (reference sequence). Trimming cost V 5 bases and J 5 bases, with 12 bases left between them. The CDR3 is CASSPQPGETQYF. Written as DNA, the CDR3 is TGTGCCAGCAGCCCCCAGCCCGGGGAGACCCAGTACTTC.

The V gene is TRBV11-2, the J gene TRBJ2-1, with D maybe TRBD1 (5 bases). V was cut by 4 bases and J by 8 bases, with 12 bases left in between. This CDR3 is 13 amino acids long. Germline-derived CDR1 and CDR2 are SGHAT and FQNNGV. The CDR3 DNA follows: TGTGCCAGCAGCTCAAGTGGGGCCGATGAGCAGTTCTTC. The encoded protein is CASSSSGADEQFF.

This clonotype is medium-sized in the sample. The chain uses TRBV29-1 and TRBJ2-7, with no clear D. The germline V gene has CDR1 SQVTM and CDR2 ANQGSEA. With 5 bases removed from V and 0 bases from J, the gap between germline ends came to 14 bases. This CDR3 comprises 14 residues. The CDR3 spells CSVSSGGSSYEQYF. In DNA form, the CDR3 reads TGCAGCGTTAGTTCGGGTGGAAGCTCCTACGAGCAGTACTTC.

This clonotype was counted many times. The J gene is TRBJ2-1, the V gene TRBV18; no clear D. Looked up from germline, CDR1 is KGHSH and CDR2 is LQKENI. This CDR3 has 14 amino acids. Trimming removed 5 bases from V and 7 bases from J, with 15 bases in between. CDR3 DNA sequence: TGTGCCAGCTCATCCGGGCCTACCGGGAATGAGCAGTTCTTC. Its translation: CASSSGPTGNEQFF. Filled out from reference TRBV18 and TRBJ2-1, the complete variable domain reads NAGVMQNPRHLVRRRGQEARLRCSPMKGHSHVYWYRQLPEEGLKFMVYLQKENIIDESGMPKERFSAEFPKEGPSILRIQQVVRGDSAAYFCASSSGPTGNEQFFGPGTRLTVL.

The V gene is TRBV29-1, the J gene TRBJ2-5; 9 positions agree with TRBD2. The CDR3 covers 12 residues. The germline V gene encodes CDR1 SQVTM and CDR2 ANQGSEA. V lost 5 bases and J lost 4; bases outside the gene matches: 2. CDR3 amino acids: CSVQAGGETQYF. The CDR3 DNA reads as TGCAGCGTTCAAGCGGGAGGAGAGACCCAGTACTTC. The full variable domain, completed using reference TRBV29-1 and TRBJ2-5, is SAVISQKPSRDICQRGTSLTIQCQVDSQVTMMFWYRQQPGQSLTLIATANQGSEATYESGFVIDKFPISRPNLTFSTLTVSNMSPEDSSIYLCSVQAGGETQYFGPGTRLLVL.

In this sample, this clonotype turned up a few times. The V and J genes are TRBV10-3 and TRBJ1-1, with TRBD1 identical over 9 bases. CDR3 length: 15 amino acids. Germline V CDR1 and CDR2: ENHRY, SYGVKD. With 10 bases clipped from V and 0 bases from J, the junction kept 9 bases outside the gene matches. The DNA for the CDR3 is TGTGCCACCCAACAGGGGGCCCCTATGAACACTGAAGCTTTCTTT. The encoded protein is CATQQGAPMNTEAFF.

At least ten counts were recorded for this clonotype. This sequence joins TRBV15 and TRBJ2-1; 7 bases agree with TRBD2. V gave up 1 base and J gave up 7 bases; unmatched junction bases: 10. The CDR3 has 16 residues. The germline V gene has CDR1 LNHNV and CDR2 YYDKDF (reference sequence). The DNA of the CDR3 is TGTGCCACCAGCAGAGCCCCGGGACTATTAATGAATGAGCAGTTCTTC. Translated, it gives CATSRAPGLLMNEQFF.

This clonotype has a count of ten or more. The rearrangement joins TRBV9 to TRBJ2-3; either TRBD1 or TRBD2 may fit D (5 bases each). The V gene lost 0 bases and the J gene lost 0 bases, with 11 bases spanning the gap. The length of the CDR3 is 16 residues. Germline V gene data show CDR1 as SGDLS and CDR2 as YYNGEE. The CDR3 nucleotides are TGTGCCAGCAGCGTAGTTGGGGGACGTAGCACAGATACGCAGTATTTT. Protein: CASSVVGGRSTDTQYF.

The chain links TRBV6-2 or TRBV6-3 to TRBJ2-7; the D call may be TRBD1 or TRBD2 (5 bases each). CDR1 is MNHEY and CDR2 is SVGEGT in the germline V gene. The ends were cut back, 4 bases at V and 1 base at J, with 17 bases in the middle. The CDR3 extends over 16 amino acids. The CDR3 is CASSWDPTDASYEQYF. In DNA form, the CDR3 reads TGTGCCAGCAGTTGGGACCCAACAGATGCTTCCTACGAGCAGTACTTC.

This clonotype has at least ten counts. The CDR3 loop is CAWSVTKDEYF. For the CDR3, the DNA is TGTGCCTGGAGTGTGACTAAAGATGAGTATTTT. The chain links TRBV30 to TRBJ2-3, with a possible D match to TRBD2 (5 bases). CDR1 is GTSNPN and CDR2 is SVGIG in the germline V gene (reference sequence). The CDR3 contains 11 residues. Trimming cost V 0 bases and J 13 bases, with 11 bases left between them.

At least ten counts were recorded for this clonotype. V usage is TRBV29-1 and J usage is TRBJ1-4; possible D gene TRBD1, 6 bases. Germline CDR1 reads SQVTM; CDR2 reads ANQGSEA. Trimming removed 2 bases at V and 8 bases at J, with 12 bases between. CDR3 length equals 13 residues. The DNA for the CDR3 is TGCAGCGTTGAAAGTCAGGGGAACGAAAAACTGTTTTTT. This codes for CSVESQGNEKLFF.

This chain uses TRBV7-2 with TRBJ2-5; the D gene is possibly TRBD1 (6 bases). Germline assignment: CDR1 SGHTA and CDR2 FQGNSA. The CDR3 extends over 13 amino acids. Trimming cost V 5 bases and J 3 bases, with 10 bases left between them. CDR3 loop: CASSNRDKETQYF. CDR3 nucleotide sequence: TGTGCCAGCAGCAACCGGGACAAAGAGACCCAGTACTTC. The full variable domain, with the rest looked up from reference TRBV7-2 and TRBJ2-5, is GAGVSQSPSNKVTEKGKDVELRCDPISGHTALYWYRQSLGQGLEFLIYFQGNSAPDKSGLPSDRFSAERTGGSVSTLTIQRTQQEDSAVYLCASSNRDKETQYFGPGTRLLVL.

The sample holds a few counts of this clonotype. The chain employs TRBV11-2 and TRBJ2-3; D ambiguous. Trimming removed 3 bases at V and 2 bases at J, with 3 bases between. CDR3 size: 12 residues. Germline lookup yields CDR1 SGHAT and CDR2 FQNNGV. The CDR3 nucleotides are TGTGCCAGCAGCTTCCCCACAGATACGCAGTATTTT. Amino acid sequence: CASSFPTDTQYF.

The chain joins TRBV7-8 to TRBJ2-5; D is possibly TRBD1 (6 bases). This CDR3 contains 13 residues. Trimming cost V 7 bases and J 4 bases, with 13 bases left between them. The germline CDR1 and CDR2 sequences are SGHVS and FQNEAQ. Here the CDR3 reads CASTLGRGETQYF. CDR3 DNA: TGTGCCAGCACCCTGGGCAGGGGAGAGACCCAGTACTTC. Looking up the rest from reference TRBV7-8 and TRBJ2-5 gives the full variable domain: GAGVSQSPRYKVAKRGQDVALRCDPISGHVSLFWYQQALGQGPEFLTYFQNEAQLDKSGLPSDRFFAERPEGSVSTLKIQRTQQEDSAVYLCASTLGRGETQYFGPGTRLLVL.

This clonotype was counted at least ten times. The chain uses TRBV7-3 and TRBJ2-7; TRBD2 matches 9 bases. With V trimmed by 2 bases and J by 9 bases, 8 bases remained unmatched. This CDR3 has 14 residues. The germline CDR1 and CDR2 sequences are SGHTA and FQGTGA. CDR3 bases: TGTGCCAGCAGCTTACAACCTAGCGGGGAGGTGCAGTACTTC. Translating gives CASSLQPSGEVQYF.

This clonotype was seen a handful of times. The V call is TRBV7-6, the J call TRBJ2-3; 9 bases fit TRBD2. This CDR3 spans 17 amino acids. The V gene's germline CDR1 is SGHVS and CDR2 FNYEAQ. Trimming removed 3 bases from V and 1 base from J; junction bases left unmatched: 8. In DNA form, the CDR3 reads TGTGCCAGCAGCTTCTTGAGCGGGAGGTTGGGCACAGATACGCAGTATTTT. Translating it yields CASSFLSGRLGTDTQYF. Combining the CDR3 with reference TRBV7-6 and TRBJ2-3 gives the whole variable domain GAGVSQSPRYKVTKRGQDVALRCDPISGHVSLYWYRQALGQGPEFLTYFNYEAQQDKSGLPNDRFSAERPEGSISTLTIQRTEQRDSAMYRCASSFLSGRLGTDTQYFGPGTRLTVL.

This clonotype was seen only a few times. The rearrangement links TRBV28 to TRBJ1-1; D gene unclear. Deletions cut 3 bases from V and 4 bases from J, with 6 bases between. The CDR3 consists of 12 residues. Germline V gives CDR1 MDHEN, CDR2 SYDVKM. The chain's CDR3 is CASSLSTTEAFF. The DNA of the CDR3 is TGTGCCAGCAGTTTGTCAACCACTGAAGCTTTCTTT.

The gene calls are TRBV7-9 and TRBJ2-4, with D maybe TRBD2 (6 bases). Germline loops: CDR1 SEHNR, CDR2 FQNEAQ (reference sequence). The CDR3 has 15 residues. V lost 5 bases and J lost 2, with 13 bases in between. CDR3 DNA: TGTGCCAGCAGCCCAGTGGGGGGTCCCAAAAACATTCAGTACTTC. Translation gives CASSPVGGPKNIQYF.

The rearrangement uses TRBV11-3 and TRBJ2-3, with D uncertain. The length of the CDR3 is 12 residues. Trimming stripped 6 bases from V and 6 bases from J, with 10 bases between. Per germline, CDR1 SGHNT and CDR2 YENEEA. CDR3 region: CASRTLSDTQYF. The CDR3 DNA sequence: TGTGCCAGCAGAACCTTAAGCGATACGCAGTATTTT. The full variable domain, rest sourced from reference TRBV11-3 and TRBJ2-3, is EAGVVQSPRYKIIEKKQPVAFWCNPISGHNTLYWYLQNLGQGPELLIRYENEEAVDDSQLPKDRFSAERLKGVDSTLKIQPAELGDSAVYLCASRTLSDTQYFGPGTRLTVL.

The V call is TRBV6-2 or TRBV6-3, the J call TRBJ1-1, with 8 bases fitting TRBD1. Trimming took 7 bases from V and 2 from J; bases not matched to a gene: 3. CDR1 is MNHEY, CDR2 SVGEGT, per germline. The CDR3 length is 13 residues. The CDR3 bases are TGTGCCAGCATTGACAGGGGTAACACTGAAGCTTTCTTT. Protein sequence: CASIDRGNTEAFF.

This clonotype was detected many times. The genes are TRBV7-9 and TRBJ2-2; D perhaps matches TRBD2 (5 bases). The CDR3 loop spans 14 amino acids. V was cut by 2 bases and J by 6 bases, with 10 bases left in between. Germline-derived CDR1 and CDR2 are SEHNR and FQNEAQ (reference sequence). CDR3 nucleotide sequence: TGTGCCAGCAGCTTATATGAGGGCGCCGGGGAGCTGTTTTTT. This codes for CASSLYEGAGELFF.

Ten or more counts support this clonotype. J is TRBJ2-6 and V is TRBV28; 9 nucleotides agree with TRBD1. V trimming: 5 bases; J trimming: 0 bases; junction bases outside the gene matches: 5. CDR1 is MDHEN and CDR2 is SYDVKM in the germline V gene. The CDR3 is made up of 17 amino acids. The CDR3: CASSLTGGASGANVLTF. CDR3 DNA sequence: TGTGCCAGCAGTCTCACAGGGGGCGCCTCTGGGGCCAACGTCCTGACTTTC.

This clonotype was picked up a small number of times. The chain has TRBV29-1 and TRBJ2-7; 10 bases map to TRBD1. The V gene's germline CDR1 is SQVTM and CDR2 ANQGSEA. The CDR3 loop spans 14 amino acids. Losses at the gene ends were 1 base for V and 1 base for J; bases not matched to a gene: 1. The CDR3 bases are TGCAGCGTTGAAGGGGACAGGGGATCCTACGAGCAGTACTTC. It translates to CSVEGDRGSYEQYF.

The CDR3 DNA sequence: TGTGCCACCAGTGATTCGGGACTACTCCCAAATGAGCAGTTCTTC. It encodes CATSDSGLLPNEQFF. The chain joins TRBV24-1 to TRBJ2-1; 7 bases are a match to TRBD2. Trimming at V came to 2 bases and at J to 7 bases, leaving 7 bases not matched to a gene. The CDR3 loop spans 15 amino acids. Germline V gives CDR1 KGHDR, CDR2 SFDVKD.

This clonotype was recorded a few times. This sequence joins TRBV5-1 and TRBJ2-1, with 9 bases aligning to TRBD2. In germline, CDR1 is SGHRS, CDR2 YFSETQ. This CDR3 has 15 amino acids. Unmatched junction bases numbered 11, after V lost 4 bases and J lost 9 bases. CDR3 region: CASSTSGGTLSEQFF. The CDR3, as DNA: TGCGCCAGCAGCACAAGCGGGGGGACCCTCAGTGAGCAGTTCTTC.

About this clonotype itself: A much larger clone differs from this one at a single base, so this may be a read error. The J gene is TRBJ2-2, the V gene TRBV12-3 or TRBV12-4, with D unresolved. The CDR3 runs 11 residues. The V and J ends lost 6 bases and 6 bases respectively, with 5 bases between them. The CDR3 sequence is CASSPPGELFF. The CDR3 DNA follows: TGTGCCAGCAGCCCTCCCGGGGAGCTGTTTTTT.